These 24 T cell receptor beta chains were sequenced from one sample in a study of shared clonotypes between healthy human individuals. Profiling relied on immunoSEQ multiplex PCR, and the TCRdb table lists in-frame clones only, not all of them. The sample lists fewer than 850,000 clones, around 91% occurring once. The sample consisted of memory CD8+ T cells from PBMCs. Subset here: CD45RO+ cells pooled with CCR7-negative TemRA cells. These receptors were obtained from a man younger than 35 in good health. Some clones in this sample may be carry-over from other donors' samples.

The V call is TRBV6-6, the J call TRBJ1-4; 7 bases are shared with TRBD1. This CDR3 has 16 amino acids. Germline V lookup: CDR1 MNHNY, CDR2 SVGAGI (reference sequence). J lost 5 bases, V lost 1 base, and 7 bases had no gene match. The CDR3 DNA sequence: TGTGCCAGCAGTTACTTCCAGGGGGGGGGAAATGAAAAACTGTTTTTT. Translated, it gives CASSYFQGGGNEKLFF.

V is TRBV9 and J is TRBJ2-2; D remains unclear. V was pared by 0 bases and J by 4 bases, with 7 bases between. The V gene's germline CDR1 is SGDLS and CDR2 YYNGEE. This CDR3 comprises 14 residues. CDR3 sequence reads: CASSVDGVTGELFF. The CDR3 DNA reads TGTGCCAGCAGCGTAGACGGAGTCACCGGGGAGCTGTTTTTT. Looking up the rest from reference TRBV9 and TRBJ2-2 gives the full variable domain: DSGVTQTPKHLITATGQRVTLRCSPRSGDLSVYWYQQSLDQGLQFLIQYYNGEERAKGNILERFSAQQFPDLHSELNLSSLELGDSALYFCASSVDGVTGELFFGEGSRLTVL.

The CDR3 is CASSLEGSGRLQTQYF. In DNA, the CDR3 is TGTGCCAGCAGCTTAGAAGGCTCAGGGCGGCTTCAGACCCAGTACTTC. The chain combines TRBV7-8 with TRBJ2-5; maybe TRBD1 (5 bases). CDR3 size: 16 residues. CDR1 is SGHVS and CDR2 is FQNEAQ in the germline V gene. V gave up 1 base and J gave up 6 bases, with 18 bases separating them.

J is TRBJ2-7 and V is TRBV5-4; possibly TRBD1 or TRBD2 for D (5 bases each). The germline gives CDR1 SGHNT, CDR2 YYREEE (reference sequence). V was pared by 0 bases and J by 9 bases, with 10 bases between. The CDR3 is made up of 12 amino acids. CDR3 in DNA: TGTGCCAGCAGCTTGGAACAGAGGGGGCAGTACTTC. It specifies CASSLEQRGQYF. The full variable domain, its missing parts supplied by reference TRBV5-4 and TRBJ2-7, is ETGVTQSPTHLIKTRGQQVTLRCSSQSGHNTVSWYQQALGQGPQFIFQYYREEENGRGNFPPRFSGLQFPNYSSELNVNALELDDSALYLCASSLEQRGQYFGPGTRLTVT.

CDR3 coding DNA: TGTGCCACCGGCAACAGGGCATATACGCAGTATTTT. It codes for CATGNRAYTQYF. The chain recombines TRBV6-5 with TRBJ2-3; a possible D gene is TRBD1 (6 bases). V lost 10 bases to trimming and J lost 7 bases, with 15 bases between them. The CDR3 is 12 residues long. Germline V gene lookup returns CDR1 MNHEY and CDR2 SVGAGI.

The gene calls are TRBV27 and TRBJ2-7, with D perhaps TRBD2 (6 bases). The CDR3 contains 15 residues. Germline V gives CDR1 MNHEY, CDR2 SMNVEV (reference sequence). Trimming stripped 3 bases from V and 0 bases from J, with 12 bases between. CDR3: CASSFGRDISYEQYF. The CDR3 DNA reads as TGTGCCAGCAGTTTTGGGCGGGATATCTCCTACGAGCAGTACTTC.

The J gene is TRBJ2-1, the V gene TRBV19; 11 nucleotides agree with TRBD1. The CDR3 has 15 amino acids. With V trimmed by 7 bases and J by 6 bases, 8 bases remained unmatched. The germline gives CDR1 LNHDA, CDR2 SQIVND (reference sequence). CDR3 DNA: TGTGCCAGTATAGGTGGGACAGGGGGACCCAATGAGCAGTTCTTC. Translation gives CASIGGTGGPNEQFF.

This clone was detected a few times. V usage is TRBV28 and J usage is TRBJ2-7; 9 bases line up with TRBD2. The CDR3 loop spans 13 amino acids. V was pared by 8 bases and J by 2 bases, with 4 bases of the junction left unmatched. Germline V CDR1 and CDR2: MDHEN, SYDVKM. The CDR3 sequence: CASLTSGTYEQYF. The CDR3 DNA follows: TGTGCCAGCCTGACTAGCGGAACCTACGAGCAGTACTTC.

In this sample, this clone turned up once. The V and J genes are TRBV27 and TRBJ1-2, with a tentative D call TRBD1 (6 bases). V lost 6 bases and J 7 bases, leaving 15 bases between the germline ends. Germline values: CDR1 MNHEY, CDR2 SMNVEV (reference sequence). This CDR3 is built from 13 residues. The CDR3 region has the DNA TGTGCCAGCAGGGGCTCAGGGGCTGCTGGCTACACCTTC. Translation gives CASRGSGAAGYTF.

The CDR3 DNA is TGTGCCAGCAGCTTGAATAATTCACCCCTCCACTTT. This encodes CASSLNNSPLHF. V usage is TRBV7-9 and J usage is TRBJ1-6; D is unresolved. CDR3 length equals 12 residues. CDR1 and CDR2 from the germline V gene are SEHNR and FQNEAQ (reference sequence). V was clipped by 3 bases and J by 5 bases, with 2 bases between them.

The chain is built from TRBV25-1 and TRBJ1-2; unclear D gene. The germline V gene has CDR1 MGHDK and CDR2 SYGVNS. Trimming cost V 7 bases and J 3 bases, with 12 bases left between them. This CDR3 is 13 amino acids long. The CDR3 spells CASIGPEDYGYTF. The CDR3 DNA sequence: TGTGCCAGCATCGGACCCGAAGACTATGGCTACACCTTC.

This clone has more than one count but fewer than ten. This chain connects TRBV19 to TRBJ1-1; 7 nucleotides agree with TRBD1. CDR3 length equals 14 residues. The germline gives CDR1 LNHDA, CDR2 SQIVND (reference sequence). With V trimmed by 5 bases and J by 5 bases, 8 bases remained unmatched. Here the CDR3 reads CASSLPQGRTEAFF. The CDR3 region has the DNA TGTGCCAGTAGTCTACCACAGGGGAGAACTGAAGCTTTCTTT. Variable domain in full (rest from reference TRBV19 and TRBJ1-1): DGGITQSPKYLFRKEGQNVTLSCEQNLNHDAMYWYRQDPGQGLRLIYYSQIVNDFQKGDIAEGYSVSREKKESFPLTVTSAQKNPTAFYLCASSLPQGRTEAFFGQGTRLTVV.

The CDR3 loop is CARSNRGSYEQYF. The CDR3 nucleotides are TGTGCCAGGTCCAACAGGGGATCCTACGAGCAGTACTTC. V is TRBV21-1 and J is TRBJ2-7; no DNA check was done on the table's D call, TRBD1. TRBV21-1 is a documented pseudogene. This CDR3 contains 13 residues.

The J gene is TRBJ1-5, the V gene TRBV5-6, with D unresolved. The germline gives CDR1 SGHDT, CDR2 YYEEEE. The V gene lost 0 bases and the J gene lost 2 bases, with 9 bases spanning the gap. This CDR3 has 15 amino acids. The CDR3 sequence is CASSLGAGGNQPQHF. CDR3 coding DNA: TGTGCCAGCAGCTTGGGGGCAGGAGGCAATCAGCCCCAGCATTTT.

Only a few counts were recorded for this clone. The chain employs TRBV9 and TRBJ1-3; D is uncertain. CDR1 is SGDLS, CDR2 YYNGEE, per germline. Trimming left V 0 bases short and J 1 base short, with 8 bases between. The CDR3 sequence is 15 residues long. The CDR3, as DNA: TGTGCCAGCAGCGTAGGCCGGGCATCTGGAAACACCATATATTTT. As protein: CASSVGRASGNTIYF.

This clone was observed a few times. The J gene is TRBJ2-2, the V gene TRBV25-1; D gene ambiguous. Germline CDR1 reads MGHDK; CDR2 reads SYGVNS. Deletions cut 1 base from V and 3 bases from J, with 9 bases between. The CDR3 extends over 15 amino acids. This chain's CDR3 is CASSESGFYTGELFF. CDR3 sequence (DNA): TGTGCCAGCAGTGAATCAGGATTCTACACCGGGGAGCTGTTTTTT.

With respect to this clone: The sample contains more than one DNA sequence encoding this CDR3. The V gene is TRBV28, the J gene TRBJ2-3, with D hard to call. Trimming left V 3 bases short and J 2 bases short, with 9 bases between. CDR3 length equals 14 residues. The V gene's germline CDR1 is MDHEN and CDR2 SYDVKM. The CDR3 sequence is CASSFQRSTDTQYF. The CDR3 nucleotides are TGTGCCAGCAGTTTTCAGAGATCCACAGATACGCAGTATTTT.

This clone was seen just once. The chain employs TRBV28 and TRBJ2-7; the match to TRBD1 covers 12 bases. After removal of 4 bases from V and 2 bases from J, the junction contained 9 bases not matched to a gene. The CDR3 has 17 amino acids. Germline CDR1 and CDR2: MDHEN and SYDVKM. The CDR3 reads CASSSPGTGGAPYEQYF. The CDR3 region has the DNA TGTGCCAGCAGTTCCCCCGGGACAGGGGGCGCGCCCTACGAGCAGTACTTC.

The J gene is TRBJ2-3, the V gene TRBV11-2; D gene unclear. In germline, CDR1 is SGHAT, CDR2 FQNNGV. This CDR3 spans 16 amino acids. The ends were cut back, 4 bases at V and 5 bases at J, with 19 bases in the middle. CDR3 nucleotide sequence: TGTGCCAGCAGCTCTGACTCGGGCTCCATAGAAGATACGCAGTATTTT. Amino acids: CASSSDSGSIEDTQYF.

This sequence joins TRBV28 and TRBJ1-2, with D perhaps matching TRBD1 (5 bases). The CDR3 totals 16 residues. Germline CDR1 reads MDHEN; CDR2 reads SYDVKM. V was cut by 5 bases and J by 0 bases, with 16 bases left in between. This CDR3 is CASSGGDGGSNYGYTF. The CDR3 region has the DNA TGTGCCAGCAGTGGTGGGGACGGGGGGTCTAACTATGGCTACACCTTC.

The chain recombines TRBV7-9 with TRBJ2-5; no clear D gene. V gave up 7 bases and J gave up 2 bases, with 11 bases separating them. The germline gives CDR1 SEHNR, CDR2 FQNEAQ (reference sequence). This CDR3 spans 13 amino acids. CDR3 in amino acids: CASTSTVQETQYF. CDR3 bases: TGTGCCAGCACATCGACGGTACAAGAGACCCAGTACTTC.

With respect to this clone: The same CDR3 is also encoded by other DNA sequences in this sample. The CDR3 DNA reads TGTGCCAGCAGCGAGGGAACGACTAGCGGTTACAATGAGCAGTTCTTC. This codes for CASSEGTTSGYNEQFF. V gene TRBV9 combines with J gene TRBJ2-1; 9 nucleotides align to TRBD2. V lost 3 bases to trimming and J lost 4 bases; unmatched junction nucleotides: 8. This CDR3 has 16 amino acids. Germline lookup yields CDR1 SGDLS and CDR2 YYNGEE.

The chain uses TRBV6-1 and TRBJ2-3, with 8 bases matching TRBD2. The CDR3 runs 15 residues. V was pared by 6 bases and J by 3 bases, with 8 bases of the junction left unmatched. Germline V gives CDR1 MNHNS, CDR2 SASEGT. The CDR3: CASSASGHGTDTQYF. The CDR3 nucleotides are TGTGCCAGCAGCGCTAGCGGGCATGGAACAGATACGCAGTATTTT.

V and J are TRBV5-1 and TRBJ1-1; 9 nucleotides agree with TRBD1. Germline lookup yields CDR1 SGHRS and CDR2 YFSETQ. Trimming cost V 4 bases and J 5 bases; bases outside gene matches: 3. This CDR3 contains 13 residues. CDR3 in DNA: TGCGCCAGCAGCATGACAGGGGGGACTGAAGCTTTCTTT. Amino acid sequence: CASSMTGGTEAFF.